This entry features one T cell receptor (beta chain) sequence. Antigen unknown. The data belong to a study of cytomegalovirus exposure and HLA in healthy donors. Use of 60 Vbeta and 13 Jbeta primers characterized the PCR. TCRdb's table, derived via immunoSEQ multiplex PCR, lists solely in-frame clones and lacks some. The table shows about 130,000 clones, with roughly 70% occurring only once. Findings of the study overall: A later analysis reportedly found fewer N-insertions in an Asian-associated ancestry cluster than the approximately 660-donor mean. Data from an earlier analysis indicated that most TCR beta V segments were productive either about 90% or about 30% of the time. In vitro data verified a few CMV-associated chains as specific for CMV antigens.

Sequencing input: PBMCs. The clonotype originates from a middle-aged man in good health and CMV-seropositive.

The CDR3 DNA follows: TGCAGCGTTGAGGTGCGAACAGACAGGGGTGTTGGCACCGGGGAGCTGTTTTTT. Residues: CSVEVRTDRGVGTGELFF. V usage is TRBV29-1 and J usage is TRBJ2-2, with TRBD1 matching 8 bases. Germline CDR1 SQVTM, CDR2 ANQGSEA. J gave up 4 bases and V 3 bases, and 16 bases lay outside the gene matches. The CDR3 is made up of 18 amino acids.